Below are 26 T cell receptor beta chains sequenced from a single sample in a study of T cell responses to AZD1222 COVID-19 vaccine. Produced via immunoSEQ multiplex PCR; TCRdb's table is partial and in-frame only. Here the sample spans about 170,000 clones, approximately 90% being singletons. The sample was peripheral blood, taken 28 days after the second AZD1222 dose. These receptors came from an adult who received the AZD1222 COVID-19 vaccine.

This clone was detected only a few times. The rearrangement joins TRBV4-2 to TRBJ1-4, with unresolved D. This CDR3 contains 16 residues. Germline CDR1 reads LGHNA; CDR2 reads YNFKEQ. V was trimmed by 1 base and J by 4 bases, leaving 13 bases between them. CDR3 in amino acids: CASSQGPSSNNEKLFF. DNA of the CDR3: TGTGCCAGCAGCCAAGGGCCCTCCTCAAATAATGAAAAACTGTTTTTT.

The chain uses TRBV10-1 and TRBJ2-3; D uncertain. CDR1 and CDR2 from the germline V gene are WNHNN and SYGVQD (reference sequence). CDR3 size: 13 residues. Trimming removed 2 bases at V and 2 bases at J, with 5 bases between. CDR3 residues: CASSEPPTDTQYF. CDR3 coding DNA: TGCGCCAGCAGTGAGCCCCCCACAGATACGCAGTATTTT.

The gene calls are TRBV11-2 and TRBJ2-7; D is unresolved. Trimming left V 5 bases short and J 6 bases short, with 14 bases between. CDR3 length: 13 amino acids. Per germline, CDR1 SGHAT and CDR2 FQNNGV. CDR3 nucleotide sequence: TGTGCCAGCAGCCCCTCTGTGGTTGCCGAGCAGTACTTC. Translated: CASSPSVVAEQYF.

This chain connects TRBV6-6 to TRBJ1-1; D gene ambiguous. The ends were cut back, 6 bases at V and 1 base at J, with 6 bases in the middle. CDR1 is MNHNY and CDR2 is SVGAGI in the germline V gene (reference sequence). The CDR3 has 12 amino acids. CDR3 amino acids: CASRRENTEAFF. The CDR3 nucleotides read TGTGCCAGCAGGCGGGAGAACACTGAAGCTTTCTTT.

This chain joins TRBV4-1 and TRBJ1-1, with unresolved D. V lost 4 bases and J lost 0, with 21 bases in between. This CDR3 is 18 amino acids long. The germline V gene has CDR1 MGHRA and CDR2 YSYEKL. CDR3 DNA: TGCGCCAGCAGCCGGGCTATGGGCGGGCGCCAGGTGAACACTGAAGCTTTCTTT. It is translated as CASSRAMGGRQVNTEAFF.

This rearrangement joins TRBV4-3 to TRBJ1-1; possible D gene TRBD1, 6 bases. This CDR3 has 16 amino acids. The germline V gene encodes CDR1 LGHNA and CDR2 YSLEER. Deletions cut 1 base from V and 11 bases from J, with 23 bases between. The DNA of the CDR3 is TGCGCCAGCAGCCAAGGCGATCGAACCGGGGGGCCAGCGGCTTTCTTT. It codes for CASSQGDRTGGPAAFF.

The V call is TRBV9, the J call TRBJ2-3, with 15 bases lining up with TRBD2. Germline V gene data show CDR1 as SGDLS and CDR2 as YYNGEE. This CDR3 is built from 22 residues. The V gene end was trimmed by 4 bases and the J gene end by 4 bases; junction bases not matched to a gene: 22. This chain's CDR3 is CASSPSPTGLAGGASLADTQYF. The CDR3 nucleotides are TGTGCCAGCAGCCCCAGTCCGACTGGACTAGCGGGGGGGGCCTCTCTCGCAGATACGCAGTATTTT.

This clone showed up just once. V and J are TRBV19 and TRBJ1-4; a weak D match, TRBD1 (5 bases). CDR1 and CDR2 from the germline V gene are LNHDA and SQIVND (reference sequence). The V and J ends lost 6 bases and 6 bases respectively, with 11 bases between them. This CDR3 spans 13 amino acids. CDR3 DNA sequence: TGTGCCAGTAGAAGGACAACGTATGAAAAACTGTTTTTT. Protein product: CASRRTTYEKLFF.

The chain's CDR3 is CASSLLTGGGYEQYF. In nucleotides, the CDR3 is TGTGCCAGCAGCTTGTTGACAGGGGGCGGCTACGAGCAGTACTTC. The rearrangement uses TRBV5-6 and TRBJ2-7; 10 bases are shared with TRBD1. Germline V gene lookup returns CDR1 SGHDT and CDR2 YYEEEE. J lost 3 bases, V lost 1 base, and 4 bases had no gene match. This CDR3 contains 15 residues. The full variable domain, completed using reference TRBV5-6 and TRBJ2-7, is DAGVTQSPTHLIKTRGQQVTLRCSPKSGHDTVSWYQQALGQGPQFIFQYYEEEERQRGNFPDRFSGHQFPNYSSELNVNALLLGDSALYLCASSLLTGGGYEQYFGPGTRLTVT.

The chain employs TRBV5-4 and TRBJ2-7, with D uncertain. Deletions cut 0 bases from V and 5 bases from J, with 6 bases between. The germline CDR1 and CDR2 sequences are SGHNT and YYREEE (reference sequence). This CDR3 has 12 amino acids. The DNA for the CDR3 is TGTGCCAGCAGCTTGGGGATCCACGAGCAGTACTTC. Protein sequence: CASSLGIHEQYF.

In regard to this clone: In the same sample, other DNA sequences code for this CDR3. This rearrangement joins TRBV9 to TRBJ2-3; D is ambiguous. The CDR3 runs to 12 residues. Trimming shortened V by 0 bases and J by 1 base, and 0 bases separated the two germline ends. Germline CDR1 is SGDLS and CDR2 is YYNGEE. DNA of the CDR3: TGTGCCAGCAGCGTAGGCACAGATACGCAGTATTTT. This gives the protein CASSVGTDTQYF. Full variable domain (remainder filled in from reference TRBV9 and TRBJ2-3): DSGVTQTPKHLITATGQRVTLRCSPRSGDLSVYWYQQSLDQGLQFLIQYYNGEERAKGNILERFSAQQFPDLHSELNLSSLELGDSALYFCASSVGTDTQYFGPGTRLTVL.

The rearrangement joins TRBV11-2 to TRBJ1-5, with D perhaps TRBD1 (6 bases). Germline CDR1 and CDR2: SGHAT and FQNNGV. There are 14 residues in the CDR3. The V and J ends lost 4 bases and 8 bases respectively, with 15 bases between them. The CDR3 region has the DNA TGTGCCAGCAGCTCCACAGGGTCACTAGAGCCCCAGCATTTT. Translating gives CASSSTGSLEPQHF.

The chain combines TRBV10-2 with TRBJ1-4; tentatively, D is TRBD1 (6 bases). CDR1 and CDR2 (germline): WSHSY, SAAADI. This CDR3 comprises 15 residues. With 5 bases removed from V and 5 bases from J, the gap between germline ends came to 15 bases. The CDR3 loop is CASSPVGGGNEKLFF. The CDR3 DNA is TGCGCCAGCAGTCCCGTGGGGGGCGGGAATGAAAAACTGTTTTTT.

This chain uses TRBV2 with TRBJ2-1; D not certain. The CDR3 length is 11 residues. The germline V gene has CDR1 SNHLY and CDR2 FYNNEI. V was cut by 6 bases and J by 3 bases, with 3 bases left in between. For the CDR3, the DNA is TGTGCCAGCAGGGACTACAATGAGCAGTTCTTC. This gives the protein CASRDYNEQFF.

This chain connects TRBV7-2 to TRBJ1-1, with D hard to call. V lost 5 bases to trimming and J lost 8 bases, with 18 bases between them. The germline gives CDR1 SGHTA, CDR2 FQGNSA. The CDR3 is 14 amino acids. The CDR3 here is CASSPPARAAEAFF. The CDR3 DNA follows: TGTGCCAGCAGCCCACCCGCGAGGGCAGCAGAAGCTTTCTTT.

This chain uses TRBV19 with TRBJ2-7; D remains unclear. The germline V gene encodes CDR1 LNHDA and CDR2 SQIVND (reference sequence). The germline V and J ends were trimmed by 3 bases and 1 base, with 13 bases remaining between them. The CDR3 is 15 amino acids. CDR3 DNA: TGTGCCAGTAGTATGGCCCGGACGGTATCCTACGAGCAGTACTTC. Encoded protein: CASSMARTVSYEQYF.

This clone was observed a handful of times. This rearrangement joins TRBV6-5 to TRBJ1-1, with no clear D. The V end was cut by 6 bases, the J end by 6 bases, with 17 bases between. CDR3 length equals 14 residues. Germline V gives CDR1 MNHEY, CDR2 SVGAGI. The chain's CDR3 is CASRPGGLRAEAFF. For the CDR3, the DNA is TGTGCCAGCAGGCCGGGAGGCCTGAGGGCTGAAGCTTTCTTT.

CDR3 residues: CASSIGLAGLNSYNEQFF. Written as DNA, the CDR3 is TGTGCCAGTAGTATTGGCCTAGCGGGACTAAACTCCTACAATGAGCAGTTCTTC. This chain uses TRBV19 with TRBJ2-1; 9 positions agree with TRBD2. CDR1 is LNHDA, CDR2 SQIVND, per germline (reference sequence). V trimming: 3 bases; J trimming: 0 bases; junction bases outside the gene matches: 9. CDR3 length: 18 amino acids.

In its sample, this clone was seen once. The chain combines TRBV18 with TRBJ1-4, with D uncertain. Trimming took off 4 bases at V and 2 bases at J, with 8 bases between the two ends. The CDR3 has 14 amino acids. Germline CDR1 is KGHSH and CDR2 is LQKENI. CDR3: CASSQGRTNEKLFF. CDR3 coding DNA: TGTGCCAGCTCACAGGGAAGGACTAATGAAAAACTGTTTTTT.

V gene TRBV5-1 combines with J gene TRBJ2-7; TRBD2 might be the D (5 bases). V lost 0 bases to trimming and J lost 1 base, with 11 bases between them. The CDR3 covers 15 residues. Per germline, CDR1 SGHRS and CDR2 YFSETQ. The DNA of the CDR3 is TGCGCCAGCAGCTTGGCGTTGGGGAGTTCCTACGAGCAGTACTTC. It specifies CASSLALGSSYEQYF. Variable domain in full (rest from reference TRBV5-1 and TRBJ2-7): KAGVTQTPRYLIKTRGQQVTLSCSPISGHRSVSWYQQTPGQGLQFLFEYFSETQRNKGNFPGRFSGRQFSNSRSEMNVSTLELGDSALYLCASSLALGSSYEQYFGPGTRLTVT.

CDR3 nucleotide sequence: TGTGCCTGGGGACAGGGGGCTAACTATGGCTACACCTTC. Amino acid sequence: CAWGQGANYGYTF. The chain is built from TRBV13 and TRBJ1-2, with 11 bases lining up with TRBD1. J lost 0 bases, V lost 11 bases, and 2 bases had no gene match. The CDR3 runs to 13 residues. Germline V gene data show CDR1 as PRHDT and CDR2 as FYEKMQ (reference sequence). Together with reference TRBV13 and TRBJ1-2, the CDR3 gives the full variable domain: AAGVIQSPRHLIKEKRETATLKCYPIPRHDTVYWYQQGPGQDPQFLISFYEKMQSDKGSIPDRFSAQQFSDYHSELNMSSLELGDSALYFCAWGQGANYGYTFGSGTRLTVV.

The V and J genes are TRBV19 and TRBJ1-5; no firm D call. The CDR3 totals 15 residues. The V end was cut by 1 base, the J end by 1 base, with 8 bases between. Germline V CDR1 and CDR2: LNHDA, SQIVND (reference sequence). The CDR3 sequence is CASSIGTISNQPQHF. CDR3 nucleotides: TGTGCCAGTAGTATAGGGACCATAAGCAATCAGCCCCAGCATTTT.

V usage is TRBV18 and J usage is TRBJ2-3, with 10 bases identical to TRBD1. Germline V gene data show CDR1 as KGHSH and CDR2 as LQKENI. The CDR3 contains 16 residues. V was clipped by 2 bases and J by 5 bases; unmatched bases: 7. DNA for the CDR3: TGTGCCAGCTCACCAACAGGGACAGGGGATCTAGATACGCAGTATTTT. Translation: CASSPTGTGDLDTQYF. The full variable domain, with the rest looked up from reference TRBV18 and TRBJ2-3, is NAGVMQNPRHLVRRRGQEARLRCSPMKGHSHVYWYRQLPEEGLKFMVYLQKENIIDESGMPKERFSAEFPKEGPSILRIQQVVRGDSAAYFCASSPTGTGDLDTQYFGPGTRLTVL.

The chain links TRBV13 to TRBJ1-2; 8 bases agree with TRBD1. Germline CDR1 PRHDT, CDR2 FYEKMQ (reference sequence). The junction had 3 bases not matched to a gene; V was cut back by 5 bases and J by 4 bases. This CDR3 contains 13 residues. The CDR3 sequence: CASSRTGTYGYTF. CDR3 in DNA: TGTGCCAGCAGCCGGACAGGGACCTATGGCTACACCTTC.

The chain uses TRBV5-1 and TRBJ1-2; 7 bases agree with TRBD1. The V segment lost 0 bases and the J segment 9 bases; nucleotides outside the gene matches: 8. The CDR3 covers 14 residues. CDR1 and CDR2 from the germline V gene are SGHRS and YFSETQ. This chain's CDR3 is CASSLGQGGFSYTF. In DNA, the CDR3 is TGCGCCAGCAGCTTGGGACAGGGAGGTTTTAGCTACACCTTC.

The rearrangement joins TRBV15 to TRBJ2-2; D ambiguous. This CDR3 has 14 amino acids. The V end was cut by 1 base, the J end by 3 bases, with 6 bases between. CDR1 is LNHNV, CDR2 YYDKDF, per germline (reference sequence). CDR3 DNA: TGTGCCACCAGCAGAGGGGTTTACACCGGGGAGCTGTTTTTT. It yields the protein CATSRGVYTGELFF. The complete variable domain, with remaining parts taken from reference TRBV15 and TRBJ2-2, reads DAMVIQNPRYQVTQFGKPVTLSCSQTLNHNVMYWYQQKSSQAPKLLFHYYDKDFNNEADTPDNFQSRRPNTSFCFLDIRSPGLGDTAMYLCATSRGVYTGELFFGEGSRLTVL.